This T cell receptor (beta chain) was recovered during a study of OX40 agonist ivuxolimab in advanced cancers. Study context: Ivuxolimab, an agonistic anti-OX40 (CD134) antibody, was given to patients. Hepatocellular carcinoma, melanoma, renal cell or head and neck cancer was diagnosed in the dose-escalation patients. The dose-escalation cohort was about 87% male, with a mean age of around 60 years, ranging roughly 23 to 79. Partial responses occurred in Three dose-escalation patients, one with hepatocellular carcinoma and two with cutaneous melanoma.

This clone was found many times. Per germline, CDR1 MRHNA and CDR2 SNTAGT. Trimming removed 6 bases at V and 2 bases at J, with 14 bases between. The CDR3 has 15 amino acids. Sequencing was performed with immunoSEQ multiplex PCR; in TCRdb, only in-frame clones are kept and a portion is missing. The sample shows 15,000 to 20,000 clones, nearly 75% of them seen only once. The sample in question was CD4+ or CD8+ T cells sorted from blood, obtained in a trial of the OX40 agonist ivuxolimab. This rearrangement joins TRBV6-4 to TRBJ2-1, with D possibly TRBD2 on 5 matching bases. This receptor was identified in an adult with an advanced solid tumor such as melanoma, head and neck, liver or kidney cancer. The CDR3 loop is CASSKAAQTYNEQFF. Here the CDR3 DNA reads TGTGCCAGCAGCAAAGCGGCGCAAACCTACAATGAGCAGTTCTTC.